Following are 10 T cell receptor beta chains from one sample sequenced in a study of cytomegalovirus exposure and HLA in healthy donors. 60 Vbeta and 13 Jbeta primers were used in PCR. Produced via immunoSEQ multiplex PCR; TCRdb's table is partial and in-frame only. The table has around 110,000 clones, less than 85% seen once. The source material was PBMCs. These receptors all stem from a man aged 18-30 years in good health and CMV-seronegative.

The chain recombines TRBV6-4 with TRBJ2-1; 8 nucleotides match TRBD2. The CDR3 has 14 amino acids. Germline trimming cut 6 bases from V and 8 bases from J; bases unmatched to any gene: 9. Germline loops: CDR1 MRHNA, CDR2 SNTAGT. CDR3 residues: CASSPLRGGDEQFF. For the CDR3, the DNA is TGTGCCAGCAGCCCCCTCCGGGGGGGCGATGAGCAGTTCTTC.

The genes are TRBV5-6 and TRBJ2-1, with 9 bases matching TRBD2. Germline CDR1 SGHDT, CDR2 YYEEEE. The CDR3 length is 17 residues. V lost 0 bases, J lost 8 bases, and 12 bases stayed unmatched. The CDR3 is CASSLVFAGLADDEQFF. CDR3 DNA sequence: TGTGCCAGCAGCTTGGTATTTGCGGGACTAGCCGACGATGAGCAGTTCTTC. Complete variable domain (other parts from reference TRBV5-6 and TRBJ2-1): DAGVTQSPTHLIKTRGQQVTLRCSPKSGHDTVSWYQQALGQGPQFIFQYYEEEERQRGNFPDRFSGHQFPNYSSELNVNALLLGDSALYLCASSLVFAGLADDEQFFGPGTRLTVL.

The chain joins TRBV28 to TRBJ2-5; perhaps TRBD1 as D (5 bases). Germline CDR1 MDHEN, CDR2 SYDVKM. The V end lost 6 bases, the J end lost 1 base, and 12 bases lay between the germline ends. The CDR3 length is 14 residues. As DNA, the CDR3 is TGTGCCAGCAGCCCCCTAGGGGCCCAAGAGACCCAGTACTTC. Residues: CASSPLGAQETQYF.

The V call is TRBV27, the J call TRBJ2-3; 10 nucleotides align to TRBD2. This CDR3 comprises 14 residues. Germline assignment: CDR1 MNHEY and CDR2 SMNVEV (reference sequence). Trimming at V came to 6 bases and at J to 4 bases, leaving 4 bases not matched to a gene. The CDR3 reads CASRLAGGADTQYF. The DNA of the CDR3 is TGTGCCAGCAGATTAGCGGGGGGTGCAGATACGCAGTATTTT.

J is TRBJ2-7 and V is TRBV6-5; unclear D gene. The V gene lost 0 bases and the J gene lost 3 bases, with 9 bases spanning the gap. The length of the CDR3 is 14 residues. From germline, CDR1 is MNHEY and CDR2 SVGAGI. The CDR3 here is CASSYSGQNYEQYF. The DNA of the CDR3 is TGTGCCAGCAGTTACTCGGGCCAGAACTACGAGCAGTACTTC.

The chain joins TRBV5-1 to TRBJ2-7; 12 positions agree with TRBD2. Germline CDR1 reads SGHRS; CDR2 reads YFSETQ. There are 16 residues in the CDR3. J was trimmed by 4 bases and V by 1 base; bases with no gene match: 6. The CDR3 sequence: CASSLSSGGESYEQYF. The CDR3, as DNA: TGCGCCAGCAGCTTGTCTAGCGGGGGGGAGAGTTACGAGCAGTACTTC.

CDR3 sequence: CASSSEMTFTYNEQFF. The DNA for the CDR3 is TGTGCCAGCAGCTCAGAAATGACATTCACCTACAATGAGCAGTTCTTC. The chain uses TRBV7-9 and TRBJ2-1; D uncertain. V was pared by 4 bases and J by 2 bases, with 15 bases between. The CDR3 consists of 16 residues. Looked up from germline, CDR1 is SEHNR and CDR2 is FQNEAQ (reference sequence). Supplemented by reference TRBV7-9 and TRBJ2-1, the full variable domain reads DTGVSQNPRHKITKRGQNVTFRCDPISEHNRLYWYRQTLGQGPEFLTYFQNEAQLEKSRLLSDRFSAERPKGSFSTLEIQRTEQGDSAMYLCASSSEMTFTYNEQFFGPGTRLTVL.

The V gene is TRBV5-1, the J gene TRBJ2-7; 8 bases agree with TRBD1. CDR1 and CDR2 (germline): SGHRS, YFSETQ. This CDR3 contains 13 residues. J gave up 9 bases and V 0 bases, and 5 bases lay outside the gene matches. This CDR3 reads CASSLEGDRPQYF. CDR3 DNA sequence: TGCGCCAGCAGCTTGGAAGGGGACAGGCCGCAGTACTTC. Full variable domain (missing parts from reference TRBV5-1 and TRBJ2-7): KAGVTQTPRYLIKTRGQQVTLSCSPISGHRSVSWYQQTPGQGLQFLFEYFSETQRNKGNFPGRFSGRQFSNSRSEMNVSTLELGDSALYLCASSLEGDRPQYFGPGTRLTVT.

This chain uses TRBV5-4 with TRBJ2-7; 8 bases match TRBD1. Germline values: CDR1 SGHNT, CDR2 YYREEE (reference sequence). The CDR3 sequence is 15 residues long. The junction had 9 bases not matched to a gene; V was cut back by 0 bases and J by 7 bases. The CDR3 loop reads CASSLGGGQGWEQYF. The CDR3 nucleotides are TGTGCCAGCAGCTTGGGAGGTGGACAGGGTTGGGAGCAGTACTTC. Complete variable domain (other parts from reference TRBV5-4 and TRBJ2-7): ETGVTQSPTHLIKTRGQQVTLRCSSQSGHNTVSWYQQALGQGPQFIFQYYREEENGRGNFPPRFSGLQFPNYSSELNVNALELDDSALYLCASSLGGGQGWEQYFGPGTRLTVT.

This chain uses TRBV19 with TRBJ2-7; 8 positions match TRBD2. The CDR3 is 14 residues long. Germline loops: CDR1 LNHDA, CDR2 SQIVND (reference sequence). The trim removed 5 bases at V and 7 bases at J, leaving 10 bases unmatched. DNA of the CDR3: TGTGCCAGTAGTTCTACCGGGACTAGTTATGAGCAGTACTTC. Translation gives CASSSTGTSYEQYF.